These T cell receptor beta chains were read from a single sample in a study of T-cell memory formation after mild COVID-19. TCRdb re-derived calls from the 5' RACE reads in MiXCR, one entry per CDR3 protein. This sample has approximately 480,000 distinct CDR3 sequences, with 15% to 20% found just once. What was sequenced was PBMCs or a T cell subset sorted from them (not recorded which). These TCRs come from an adult woman who had mild COVID-19 (a few samples of this study predate the infection). Cell type and time point are not known. Both conserved end residues are part of each CDR3. A D gene is named only where the DNA matches it firmly. For some rows the clone size is stated as once, few or many, or as a class when expanded; others skip it.

D gene	V gene	J gene	clone size	CDR3 DNA	CDR3 protein
.	TRBV5-1	TRBJ2-5	many	TGCGCCAGCAGCTTGGGCACAGGGCTGGATGAGACCCAGTACTTC	CASSLGTGLDETQYF
TRBD1	TRBV5-1	TRBJ2-3	few	TGCGCCAGCAGTTCGGGGGACAGGGGGCGCAAAGATACGCAGTATTTT	CASSSGDRGRKDTQYF
.	TRBV12-3/TRBV12-4	TRBJ2-7	few	TGTGCCACTATGGGGGCGTTCTACGAGCAGTACTTC	CATMGAFYEQYF
TRBD1	TRBV7-9	TRBJ2-1	few	TGTGCCAGCAGAGAAACAGGGGACGTTTGGAATGAGCAGTTCTTC	CASRETGDVWNEQFF
.	TRBV27	TRBJ1-1	many	TGTGCCAGCAGTTTACTGGGGGCGGGCACTGAAGCTTTCTTT	CASSLLGAGTEAFF
TRBD2	TRBV7-2	TRBJ2-5	.	TGTGCCAGCAGCTTAGGGGGACTAGCGGGGCAAGAGACCCAGTACTTC	CASSLGGLAGQETQYF
.	TRBV7-2	TRBJ1-1	.	TGTGCCAGCAGCGCTCCGGAAGTTCGCACTGAAGCTTTCTTT	CASSAPEVRTEAFF
TRBD2	TRBV5-6	TRBJ2-7	.	TGTGCCTGCACCATCGGGGGGGGCTACGAGCAGTACTTC	CACTIGGGYEQYF
TRBD2	TRBV20-1	TRBJ2-3	few	TGCAGTGCTAGCGGGGGGGACGCAGATACGCAGTATTTT	CSASGGDADTQYF
.	TRBV27	TRBJ2-2	few	TGTGCCAGCAGTTTTAGTGCCCTTAACACCGGGGAGCTGTTTTTT	CASSFSALNTGELFF
TRBD1	TRBV10-3	TRBJ2-7	few	TGTGCCGGGTCCGGGACAGAATCCTACGAGCAGTACTTC	CAGSGTESYEQYF
.	TRBV30	TRBJ1-3	.	TGTGCCTGGCGACCGACAATCTCTGGAAACACCATATATTTT	CAWRPTISGNTIYF
.	TRBV5-1	TRBJ2-2	few	TGCGCCAGCAGGACAGTTCGCATAAACACCGGGGAGCTGTTTTTT	CASRTVRINTGELFF
TRBD2	TRBV7-3	TRBJ2-1	few	TGTGCCAGCAGTACCCCCCTTAGCCCGGGGGGAAATGAGCAGTTCTTC	CASSTPLSPGGNEQFF
TRBD2	TRBV7-2	TRBJ2-1	.	TGTGCCAGCAGACCTAGCGGAACTTCCTACAATGAGCAGTTCTTC	CASRPSGTSYNEQFF
TRBD1	TRBV12-3/TRBV12-4	TRBJ1-2	.	TGTGCCAGCAGGTCACAGGGGATAGGAGGCTACACCTTC	CASRSQGIGGYTF
TRBD1	TRBV7-9	TRBJ2-3	few	TGTGCCAGCAGGCGTGACAGGGGAGGCACAGATACGCAGTATTTT	CASRRDRGGTDTQYF
.	TRBV24-1	TRBJ2-3	.	TGTGCCACCAGTGATTCGGGCCTCAGGCTCGCAGATACGCAGTATTTT	CATSDSGLRLADTQYF
TRBD1	TRBV6-5	TRBJ2-7	few	TGTGCCAGCACTGGACAGGCGGTGGGCGAGCAGTACTTC	CASTGQAVGEQYF
.	TRBV5-1	TRBJ2-3	.	TGCGCCAGCAGATTTACAGGTTTGGATACGCAGTATTTT	CASRFTGLDTQYF
TRBD1	TRBV12-3/TRBV12-4	TRBJ1-2	.	TGTGCCAGCAGTGGGGACAGGGTTCGCTATGGCTACACCTTC	CASSGDRVRYGYTF
.	TRBV9	TRBJ1-3	.	TGTGCCAGCAGCGTAGCCAACTCTGGAAACACCATATATTTT	CASSVANSGNTIYF
TRBD2	TRBV3-1	TRBJ2-7	few	TGTGCCAGCAGCCAATCCGGACTAGCGGGGATCCTAGAGCAGTACTTC	CASSQSGLAGILEQYF
.	TRBV7-9	TRBJ1-1	.	TGTGCCAGCGGGGGACGGCTTGAAGCTTTCTTT	CASGGRLEAFF
.	TRBV12-3/TRBV12-4	TRBJ1-5	.	TGTGCCAGCGGGAGTCTGTTATATAGCAATCAGCCCCAGCATTTT	CASGSLLYSNQPQHF
TRBD1	TRBV6-2/TRBV6-3	TRBJ2-7	.	TGTGCCAGCAGATATCCGGGACAGGTCTCCTACGAGCAGTACTTC	CASRYPGQVSYEQYF
.	TRBV9	TRBJ2-3	.	TGTGCCAGCAGCGCAAACTGGGGCCTCACAGATACGCAGTATTTT	CASSANWGLTDTQYF
.	TRBV2	TRBJ1-1	few	TGTGCCAGCATCCCCGGCGGGGGGCGAGGCACTGAAGCTTTCTTT	CASIPGGGRGTEAFF
.	TRBV7-3	TRBJ2-3	.	TGTGCCAGCAGCCCTATCCTAGCTGCTAGCACAGATACGCAGTATTTT	CASSPILAASTDTQYF
.	TRBV6-1	TRBJ2-7	.	TGTGCCAGCAGTGCCGACGGTATCTCCTACGAGCAGTACTTC	CASSADGISYEQYF
.	TRBV18	TRBJ1-4	.	TGTGCCAGCTCACCGGACACCTATAATGAAAAACTGTTTTTT	CASSPDTYNEKLFF
TRBD1	TRBV19	TRBJ2-6	.	TGTGCCAGTAGATCGGCGGGGACAGGTTTCTCTGGGGCCAACGTCCTGACTTTC	CASRSAGTGFSGANVLTF
.	TRBV9	TRBJ1-4	few	TGTGCCAGCAGCGTAGGTCGGACGGCAGAAAAACTGTTTTTT	CASSVGRTAEKLFF
TRBD1	TRBV10-3	TRBJ2-7	few	TGTGCCATCAGTGGGGACAGGGAGGACGAGCAGTACTTC	CAISGDREDEQYF
.	TRBV27	TRBJ1-5	few	TGTGCCAGCAGCCAAACCTGGGGGCCATATAGCAATCAGCCCCAGCATTTT	CASSQTWGPYSNQPQHF
TRBD1	TRBV6-5	TRBJ1-1	.	TGTGCCAGCAGTTACTCGACAGGGCACACTGAAGCTTTCTTT	CASSYSTGHTEAFF
.	TRBV19	TRBJ1-5	.	TGTGCCAGTAGTTCGGGACGACCCAGTAGCAATCAGCCCCAGCATTTT	CASSSGRPSSNQPQHF
.	TRBV6-2/TRBV6-3	TRBJ2-7	.	TGTGCCAGCAGCTTCCAAAGGTCCGGCTACGAGCAGTACTTC	CASSFQRSGYEQYF
.	TRBV12-3/TRBV12-4	TRBJ2-3	few	TGTGCCAGCGCCAACTCGACATCAGATACGCAGTATTTT	CASANSTSDTQYF
.	TRBV7-9	TRBJ2-7	few	TGTGCCAGCAGCCGGGACCTGCTCCGATTCGAGCAGTACTTC	CASSRDLLRFEQYF
TRBD2	TRBV5-5	TRBJ2-7	few	TGTGCCAGCAGCTTGGTGGGGGAGGGCCGGTACGAGCAGTACTTC	CASSLVGEGRYEQYF
.	TRBV20-1	TRBJ2-6	few	TGCAGTGCGCCTCAGGGACCCTCTGGAGCCAACGTCCTGACTTTC	CSAPQGPSGANVLTF
TRBD2	TRBV2	TRBJ2-3	few	TGTGCCAGCAGTGAGAGTAGCGGGAGTCCCCCAGATACGCAGTATTTT	CASSESSGSPPDTQYF
TRBD2	TRBV7-9	TRBJ2-3	few	TGTGCCAGCAGCGCTAGCGGGGGAAGCACAGATACGCAGTATTTT	CASSASGGSTDTQYF
.	TRBV14	TRBJ2-7	.	TGTGCCAGCAGCCAAATCAATTTCTACGAGCAGTACTTC	CASSQINFYEQYF
.	TRBV15	TRBJ2-5	.	TGTGCCACCAGCAACGATCTGGTACAGGGCGAGACCCAGTACTTC	CATSNDLVQGETQYF
.	TRBV5-4	TRBJ1-1	few	TGTGCCAGCAGCTATGGGCAGGGGATAGAAGCTTTCTTT	CASSYGQGIEAFF
.	TRBV7-2	TRBJ2-5	many	TGTGCCAGCAGCTTAGCGGGAGAGGGAGAGACCCAGTACTTC	CASSLAGEGETQYF
TRBD2	TRBV15	TRBJ2-7	few	TGTGCCACCAGCAGACTCACTAGCGGGAGTAATGAGCAGTACTTC	CATSRLTSGSNEQYF
TRBD1	TRBV27	TRBJ1-5	many	TGTGCCAGCAGTCCGGGACAGCCTAATCAGCCCCAGCATTTT	CASSPGQPNQPQHF